The T cell receptor (beta chain) described here comes from a study of T cell repertoires in cytomegalovirus infection. Study-wide findings and caveats: HLA-C-restricted TCR beta clonotypes specific for CMV led the ex vivo response.

Turning to this clonotype: What it binds is unknown.

From germline, CDR1 is MDHEN and CDR2 SYDVKM. The CDR3 spans 15 residues. With 4 bases clipped from V and 4 bases from J, the junction kept 5 bases outside the gene matches. TCRdb processed the reads anew with MiXCR; each CDR3 protein has one entry. The sample includes approximately 700,000 distinct CDR3 sequences, less than 40% seen only once; the top ten take around 2.6%. The rearrangement links TRBV28 to TRBJ2-7; 12 bases agree with TRBD1. Sequenced material: PBMCs. This receptor was identified in a human donor in good health (CMV status not recorded). Some clones in this sample may be carry-over from other donors' samples. In DNA form, the CDR3 reads TGTGCCAGCAGTTCGGGACAGGGGGCGCGGTACGAGCAGTACTTC. It yields the protein CASSSGQGARYEQYF.